Each of the 30 T cell receptor beta chains below was sequenced from the same sample in a study of blood T cell repertoires in COVID-19 (dated by TCRdb to about 2020). Libraries were built with the immunoSEQ multiplex PCR assay. The source is immuneACCESS, and TCRdb retained only in-frame sequences with V and J called. Part of the clones is not carried over; for the studies checked, unresolved V genes explain less than half of this, and the remainder is unexplained. The sample has tens of thousands of clones on record, roughly four fifths of them singletons. Of the sample, around a third falls within the top ten clones. The sequenced sample consisted of peripheral blood. The receptors come from a man in his 70s with acute or convalescent COVID-19.

V usage is TRBV7-9 and J usage is TRBJ2-3; 9 nucleotides align to TRBD2. The CDR3 sequence is 14 residues long. Germline CDR1 is SEHNR and CDR2 is FQNEAQ (reference sequence). The junction had 4 bases not matched to a gene; V was cut back by 3 bases and J by 6 bases. The CDR3 here is CASSFGGGADTQYF. CDR3 DNA: TGTGCCAGCAGCTTTGGCGGGGGGGCGGATACGCAGTATTTT.

This sequence joins TRBV6-2 or TRBV6-3 and TRBJ1-6; 10 bases agree with TRBD1. V shed 2 bases, J shed 10 bases, and the junction held 5 bases outside the gene matches. The CDR3 sequence is 15 residues long. Germline-derived CDR1 and CDR2 are MNHEY and SVGEGT. This CDR3 reads CASSYPRTGGSPLHF. CDR3 nucleotides: TGTGCCAGCAGTTACCCCCGGACAGGGGGATCACCCCTCCACTTT.

The rearrangement uses TRBV5-5 and TRBJ2-7; D unclear. V was cut by 0 bases and J by 0 bases, with 10 bases left in between. Germline V gene data show CDR1 as SGHKS and CDR2 as YYEKEE (reference sequence). The CDR3 is made up of 15 amino acids. CDR3 nucleotide sequence: TGTGCCAGCAGCTTGGTTCCAGTCCCCTCCTACGAGCAGTACTTC. Translated: CASSLVPVPSYEQYF.

This clone has just one count. This chain's CDR3 is CASSDVPQGTQYF. In DNA, the CDR3 is TGTGCCAGTAGTGACGTCCCTCAGGGGACGCAGTATTTT. The chain uses TRBV19 and TRBJ2-3, with D perhaps matching TRBD1 (6 bases). Per the germline V gene, CDR1 is LNHDA and CDR2 is SQIVND (reference sequence). The CDR3 loop spans 13 amino acids. Trimming removed 5 bases at V and 9 bases at J, with 15 bases between.

V and J are TRBV7-8 and TRBJ1-1; the D gene is possibly TRBD1 (5 bases). V was shortened by 5 bases and J by 6 bases, with 13 bases between the two germline ends. CDR3 length: 13 residues. Germline values: CDR1 SGHVS, CDR2 FQNEAQ. The CDR3: CASSQGWGSEAFF. CDR3 in DNA: TGTGCCAGCAGCCAGGGATGGGGCTCTGAAGCTTTCTTT.

The V and J genes are TRBV7-3 and TRBJ2-2; 9 bases are a match to TRBD2. From germline, CDR1 is SGHTA and CDR2 FQGTGA. The CDR3 extends over 18 amino acids. V was pared by 5 bases and J by 1 base, with 11 bases of the junction left unmatched. Written as DNA, the CDR3 is TGTGCCAGCAGCCCCCGACCGGGACTAGCCGAGAACACCGGGGAGCTGTTTTTT. Translation gives CASSPRPGLAENTGELFF.

This sequence joins TRBV7-2 and TRBJ2-2, with D perhaps matching TRBD1 (6 bases). CDR1 is SGHTA and CDR2 is FQGNSA in the germline V gene. This CDR3 has 14 residues. V lost 6 bases and J 4 bases, leaving 12 bases between the germline ends. The CDR3 protein is CASSPRGGTGELFF. The CDR3 DNA follows: TGTGCCAGCAGTCCCCGAGGGGGCACCGGGGAGCTGTTTTTT.

This CDR3 reads CASTQGAVSPREQYF. In nucleotides, the CDR3 is TGTGCCAGTACACAGGGGGCGGTATCCCCACGCGAGCAGTACTTC. The J gene is TRBJ2-7, the V gene TRBV19; 9 bases align to TRBD1. The CDR3 contains 15 residues. V was pared by 7 bases and J by 6 bases, with 13 bases of the junction left unmatched. Germline V CDR1 and CDR2: LNHDA, SQIVND (reference sequence).

J is TRBJ2-1 and V is TRBV12-3 or TRBV12-4; 9 bases fit TRBD2. The CDR3 sequence is 13 residues long. J lost 9 bases, V lost 8 bases, and 8 bases had no gene match. CDR3 protein: CASELAGGTEQFF. CDR3 coding DNA: TGTGCCAGCGAGCTCGCGGGAGGGACTGAGCAGTTCTTC.

The chain links TRBV4-2 to TRBJ2-1; TRBD1 agrees at 9 bases. There are 19 residues in the CDR3. The germline V gene has CDR1 LGHNA and CDR2 YNFKEQ. V gave up 0 bases and J gave up 8 bases; unmatched junction bases: 17. For the CDR3, the DNA is TGTGCCAGCAGCCAAGATTCAATTCGGGGACAGGGTAGTGTCGATGAGCAGTTCTTC. It translates to CASSQDSIRGQGSVDEQFF.

The gene calls are TRBV27 and TRBJ2-2; D is undetermined. Germline values: CDR1 MNHEY, CDR2 SMNVEV (reference sequence). V lost 2 bases, J lost 5 bases, and 12 bases lay in between. CDR3 length: 15 amino acids. The CDR3 loop is CASSLTPARTGELFF. The CDR3 DNA follows: TGTGCCAGCAGTTTAACCCCCGCGAGGACCGGGGAGCTGTTTTTT.

The chain is built from TRBV6-1 and TRBJ2-7; D is ambiguous. From germline, CDR1 is MNHNS and CDR2 SASEGT. Trimming left V 1 base short and J 4 bases short, with 11 bases between. The CDR3 loop spans 14 amino acids. CDR3 DNA: TGTGCCAGCAGTGAAGGTTCTACCGGGTACGAGCAGTACTTC. Translation gives CASSEGSTGYEQYF.

The chain joins TRBV20-1 to TRBJ2-3; D not certain. In germline, CDR1 is DFQATT, CDR2 SNEGSKA (reference sequence). CDR3 length: 11 residues. V dropped 5 bases and J dropped 2 bases, with 5 bases sitting between them. Here the CDR3 reads CSAGLTDTQYF. The CDR3 region has the DNA TGCAGTGCTGGCCTCACAGATACGCAGTATTTT.

J is TRBJ1-5 and V is TRBV30; D gene unclear. The CDR3 consists of 14 residues. The V gene's germline CDR1 is GTSNPN and CDR2 SVGIG (reference sequence). Trimming took 0 bases from V and 6 from J, leaving 12 bases between them. CDR3 sequence (DNA): TGTGCCTGGAGTGTAGAGGGCGGGAGTCAGCCCCAGCATTTT. Protein product: CAWSVEGGSQPQHF.

V usage is TRBV5-5 and J usage is TRBJ2-1, with 11 bases lining up with TRBD2. This CDR3 comprises 17 residues. After removal of 0 bases from V and 6 bases from J, the junction contained 8 bases not matched to a gene. CDR1 is SGHKS, CDR2 YYEKEE, per germline (reference sequence). The CDR3 spells CASSLGPGSGRANEQFF. CDR3 bases: TGTGCCAGCAGCTTGGGTCCGGGTAGCGGGAGGGCCAATGAGCAGTTCTTC.

This clone was counted between two and nine times. CDR3 amino acids: CASSQPDWQARSGANVLTF. For the CDR3, the DNA is TGTGCCAGCAGCCAACCTGATTGGCAGGCCCGCTCTGGGGCCAACGTCCTGACTTTC. The chain has TRBV14 and TRBJ2-6, with D unresolved. The ends were cut back, 2 bases at V and 0 bases at J, with 17 bases in the middle. Germline V gene lookup returns CDR1 SGHDN and CDR2 FVKESK. CDR3 length: 19 residues.

The V call is TRBV4-3, the J call TRBJ2-3, with D possibly TRBD1 on 5 matching bases. This CDR3 spans 14 amino acids. Germline CDR1 is LGHNA and CDR2 is YSLEER. Trimming left V 3 bases short and J 2 bases short, with 9 bases between. This CDR3 reads CASSQRQFTDTQYF. The CDR3 nucleotides read TGCGCCAGCAGCCAGCGACAGTTCACAGATACGCAGTATTTT.

The V call is TRBV2, the J call TRBJ2-7, with 9 bases fitting TRBD1. The CDR3 spans 15 residues. Germline lookup yields CDR1 SNHLY and CDR2 FYNNEI. V gave up 1 base and J gave up 7 bases; unmatched junction bases: 8. In DNA, the CDR3 is TGTGCCAGCAGTGAAGGTGGGACAGGGATTGAAGAGCAGTACTTC. Its protein is CASSEGGTGIEEQYF.

The chain uses TRBV30 and TRBJ1-2; D is perhaps TRBD1 (5 bases). Germline-derived CDR1 and CDR2 are GTSNPN and SVGIG (reference sequence). The CDR3 is made up of 13 amino acids. Trimming left V 4 bases short and J 7 bases short, with 16 bases between. Here the CDR3 reads CAWTKGTLSGYTF. For the CDR3, the DNA is TGTGCCTGGACCAAGGGGACTCTGAGTGGCTACACCTTC.

The J gene is TRBJ1-2, the V gene TRBV12-3 or TRBV12-4; maybe TRBD1 (6 bases). CDR3 size: 12 residues. Deletions cut 4 bases from V and 7 bases from J, with 10 bases between. The CDR3 sequence is CASSSQGIGYTF. CDR3 nucleotides: TGTGCCAGCAGTTCGCAGGGGATTGGCTACACCTTC.

The chain recombines TRBV28 with TRBJ2-1, with D maybe TRBD2 (7 bases). CDR1 MDHEN and CDR2 SYDVKM come from the germline V gene. Trimming pared 5 bases from V and 8 bases from J, leaving 16 bases between. The CDR3 extends over 14 amino acids. As DNA, the CDR3 is TGTGCCAGCAGTCCTCCGGGGGGCCTCTATGAGCAGTTCTTC. Amino acid sequence: CASSPPGGLYEQFF.

The rearrangement uses TRBV7-9 and TRBJ1-5, with D perhaps matching TRBD1 (5 bases). V gave up 0 bases and J gave up 5 bases, with 14 bases separating them. CDR3 length: 16 amino acids. The germline CDR1 and CDR2 sequences are SEHNR and FQNEAQ (reference sequence). The CDR3 reads CASSLARGVKDQPQHF. The CDR3 coding sequence is TGTGCCAGCAGCTTAGCGCGGGGGGTAAAGGATCAGCCCCAGCATTTT.

The table lists this clone with a few counts. The V and J genes are TRBV19 and TRBJ1-5; 7 bases are a match to TRBD1. This CDR3 contains 15 residues. Germline V lookup: CDR1 LNHDA, CDR2 SQIVND (reference sequence). With V trimmed by 10 bases and J by 0 bases, 9 bases remained unmatched. In DNA form, the CDR3 reads TGTGCCACCCATCGACAGGGAGGTAGCAATCAGCCCCAGCATTTT. Translation gives CATHRQGGSNQPQHF.

Details on this clone: The sample contains more than one DNA sequence encoding this CDR3. The rearrangement uses TRBV19 and TRBJ2-1; TRBD2 matches at 11 bases. This CDR3 region has 15 residues. V lost 4 bases and J lost 1; bases outside the gene matches: 0. Germline V gene data show CDR1 as LNHDA and CDR2 as SQIVND (reference sequence). Here the CDR3 reads CASSRTSGSYNEQFF. CDR3 in DNA: TGTGCCAGTAGTAGGACTAGCGGGTCCTACAATGAGCAGTTCTTC.

This chain connects TRBV11-2 to TRBJ2-2; 8 bases align to TRBD1. This CDR3 spans 14 amino acids. Germline loops: CDR1 SGHAT, CDR2 FQNNGV. V lost 4 bases to trimming and J lost 3 bases; unmatched junction nucleotides: 1. The CDR3 nucleotides read TGTGCCAGCAGCTCAGGGGGCGACACCGGGGAGCTGTTTTTT. Its translation is CASSSGGDTGELFF.

The rearrangement joins TRBV27 to TRBJ2-3; 7 bases are a match to TRBD2. The V segment lost 6 bases and the J segment 2 bases; nucleotides outside the gene matches: 2. CDR1 is MNHEY, CDR2 SMNVEV, per germline (reference sequence). This CDR3 spans 13 amino acids. The CDR3 sequence: CASRGTNTDTQYF. The CDR3 DNA sequence: TGTGCCAGCAGGGGGACTAACACAGATACGCAGTATTTT.

The V and J genes are TRBV7-2 and TRBJ2-7; no clear D gene. Germline lookup yields CDR1 SGHTA and CDR2 FQGNSA. With 0 bases removed from V and 3 bases from J, the gap between germline ends came to 9 bases. The CDR3 runs to 14 residues. In DNA, the CDR3 is TGTGCCAGCAGCTTAGCGGCCAGTATCTACGAGCAGTACTTC. Translated, it gives CASSLAASIYEQYF.

The chain has TRBV5-1 and TRBJ1-2; D may be TRBD1 (6 bases). This CDR3 region has 13 residues. From germline, CDR1 is SGHRS and CDR2 YFSETQ. The V gene lost 4 bases and the J gene lost 8 bases, with 15 bases spanning the gap. CDR3: CASSPEGGSGYTF. Here the CDR3 DNA reads TGCGCCAGCAGCCCCGAGGGGGGGAGCGGCTACACCTTC.

This chain connects TRBV30 to TRBJ1-2; 8 bases agree with TRBD1. The germline V gene encodes CDR1 GTSNPN and CDR2 SVGIG (reference sequence). The J segment lost 8 bases and the V segment lost 8 bases, leaving 7 bases of the junction unmatched. There are 11 residues in the CDR3. In DNA form, the CDR3 reads TGTGCCCGGGGGACAGGATGGGGCTACACCTTC. Its translation: CARGTGWGYTF.

This chain uses TRBV12-3 or TRBV12-4 with TRBJ2-7; D may be TRBD2 (5 bases). V lost 4 bases, J lost 6 bases, and 7 bases lay in between. The CDR3 is 11 residues long. In nucleotides, the CDR3 is TGTGCCAGCAGTTCGAGGGTCGAGCAGTACTTC. This encodes CASSSRVEQYF.